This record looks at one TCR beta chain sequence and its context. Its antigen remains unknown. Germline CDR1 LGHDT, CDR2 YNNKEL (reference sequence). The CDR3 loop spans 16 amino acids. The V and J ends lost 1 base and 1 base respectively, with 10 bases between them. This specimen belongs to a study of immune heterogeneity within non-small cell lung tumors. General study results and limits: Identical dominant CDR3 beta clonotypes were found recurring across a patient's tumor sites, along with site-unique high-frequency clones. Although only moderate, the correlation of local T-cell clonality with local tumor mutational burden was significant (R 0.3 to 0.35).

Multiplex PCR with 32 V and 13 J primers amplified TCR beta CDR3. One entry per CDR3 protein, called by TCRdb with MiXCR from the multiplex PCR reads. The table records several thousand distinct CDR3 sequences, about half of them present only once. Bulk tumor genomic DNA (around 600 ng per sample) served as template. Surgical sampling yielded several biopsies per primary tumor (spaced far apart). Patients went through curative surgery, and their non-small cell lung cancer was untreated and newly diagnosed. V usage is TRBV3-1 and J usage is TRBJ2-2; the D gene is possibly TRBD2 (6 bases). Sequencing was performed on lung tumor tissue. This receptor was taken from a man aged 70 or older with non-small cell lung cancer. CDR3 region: CASSQGLALNTGELFF. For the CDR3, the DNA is TGTGCCAGCAGCCAAGGGCTAGCGTTGAACACCGGGGAGCTGTTTTTT. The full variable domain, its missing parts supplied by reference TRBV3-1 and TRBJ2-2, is DTAVSQTPKYLVTQMGNDKSIKCEQNLGHDTMYWYKQDSKKFLKIMFSYNNKELIINETVPNRFSPKSPDKAHLNLHINSLELGDSAVYFCASSQGLALNTGELFFGEGSRLTVL.